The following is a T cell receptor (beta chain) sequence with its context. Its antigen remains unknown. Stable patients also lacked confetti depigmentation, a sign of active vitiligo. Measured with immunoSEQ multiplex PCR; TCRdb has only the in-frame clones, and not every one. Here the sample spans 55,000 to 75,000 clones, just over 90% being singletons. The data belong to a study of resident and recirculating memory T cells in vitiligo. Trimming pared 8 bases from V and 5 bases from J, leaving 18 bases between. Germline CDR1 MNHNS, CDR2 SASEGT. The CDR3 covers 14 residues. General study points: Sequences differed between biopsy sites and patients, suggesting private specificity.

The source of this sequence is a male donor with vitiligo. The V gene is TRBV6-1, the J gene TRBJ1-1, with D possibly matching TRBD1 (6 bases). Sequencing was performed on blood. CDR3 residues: CASHLRGGRTEAFF. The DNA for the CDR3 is TGTGCCAGCCACTTACGGGGGGGCAGAACTGAAGCTTTCTTT.